The 23 T cell receptor beta chains below all came from one sample that was sequenced in a study of metastatic and nonmetastatic thyroid tumors. Patients underwent thyroid surgery, and none had received any treatment before it. With MiXCR, TCRdb reprocessed the PCR reads. The sample contains about 43,000 clones, about 3.3% of which appear only once. Material for sequencing was blood. These receptors all stem from a female donor with papillary thyroid cancer or a benign thyroid nodule (not recorded which). Some clones in this sample may be carry-over from other donors' samples.

There are a few counts of this clone. The junction does not match germline at one end; this may be a read error. At the DNA level, this CDR3 is encoded by other sequences in the same sample as well. In DNA form, the CDR3 reads TGTGCCAGCAGCTTAGTTGCGCGGAACACTGAAGCATTCTTT. The encoded protein is CASSLVARNTEAFF. This rearrangement joins TRBV7-2 to TRBJ1-1; D is unclear. The CDR3 consists of 14 residues. Germline CDR1 SGHTA, CDR2 FQGNSA.

Ten or more counts support this clone. The chain uses TRBV27 and TRBJ1-1; D uncertain. V gave up 7 bases and J gave up 0 bases, with 9 bases separating them. Germline V CDR1 and CDR2: MNHEY, SMNVEV (reference sequence). The CDR3 covers 13 residues. CDR3 DNA sequence: TGTGCCAGCAAAGGACTATTGAACACTGAAGCTTTCTTT. It encodes CASKGLLNTEAFF.

At least ten counts were recorded for this clone. The CDR3 bases are TGTGCCAGTAGTATAGATAGGTCTAGCGGGTTCTACAATGAGCAGTTCTTC. Translated: CASSIDRSSGFYNEQFF. J is TRBJ2-1 and V is TRBV19; TRBD2 matches 8 bases. The ends lost 0 bases at V and 3 bases at J; junction bases unmatched: 7. In germline, CDR1 is LNHDA, CDR2 SQIVND (reference sequence). This CDR3 has 17 residues.

This clone was counted many times. The gene calls are TRBV9 and TRBJ1-4, with TRBD1 as a possible D gene (5 bases). Trimming left V 3 bases short and J 0 bases short, with 9 bases between. Germline CDR1 and CDR2: SGDLS and YYNGEE. CDR3 length equals 15 residues. This CDR3 reads CASSAGGATNEKLFF. In DNA, the CDR3 is TGTGCCAGCAGCGCGGGGGGGGCAACTAATGAAAAACTGTTTTTT.

There are a few counts of this clone. This rearrangement joins TRBV12-3 or TRBV12-4 to TRBJ2-7, with 7 bases fitting TRBD2. The CDR3 has 14 residues. J lost 0 bases, V lost 9 bases, and 8 bases had no gene match. In nucleotides, the CDR3 is TGTGCCAGTCGCCTGGGGGGGAGCTCCTACGAGCAGTACTTC. Its protein is CASRLGGSSYEQYF.

The J gene is TRBJ1-1, the V gene TRBV7-9; 11 nucleotides line up with TRBD1. This CDR3 is built from 17 residues. Germline CDR1 reads SEHNR; CDR2 reads FQNEAQ (reference sequence). The V segment lost 5 bases and the J segment 4 bases; nucleotides outside the gene matches: 12. In DNA form, the CDR3 reads TGTGCCAGCAGCACGACTCGACCGGACAGGGGGCGCACTGAAGCTTTCTTT. Translation gives CASSTTRPDRGRTEAFF.

This clone has ten or more counts. V and J are TRBV6-4 and TRBJ2-1; 9 bases line up with TRBD1. CDR1 and CDR2 (germline): MRHNA, SNTAGT. The CDR3 length is 16 residues. V lost 6 bases to trimming and J lost 7 bases; unmatched junction nucleotides: 13. CDR3: CASSRRPGQGANEQFF. The CDR3 DNA reads as TGTGCCAGCAGCAGAAGACCGGGACAGGGAGCGAATGAGCAGTTCTTC.

In its sample, this clone was seen many times. The gene calls are TRBV7-3 and TRBJ2-1, with D perhaps TRBD2 (6 bases). The V and J ends lost 2 bases and 0 bases respectively, with 20 bases between them. Germline V CDR1 and CDR2: SGHTA, FQGTGA. The CDR3 length is 19 residues. This CDR3 is CASSLGVRGRGSSYNEQFF. In DNA, the CDR3 is TGTGCCAGCAGCTTAGGGGTCCGGGGGAGAGGGAGCTCCTACAATGAGCAGTTCTTC.

V gene TRBV10-3 combines with J gene TRBJ1-3; D remains unclear. This CDR3 comprises 13 residues. Germline loops: CDR1 ENHRY, CDR2 SYGVKD. V was cut by 4 bases and J by 0 bases, with 4 bases left in between. This chain's CDR3 is CAISGGSGNTIYF. CDR3 bases: TGTGCCATCAGTGGCGGCTCTGGAAACACCATATATTTT.

This clone came up many times. This sequence joins TRBV7-9 and TRBJ2-5; D might be TRBD1 or TRBD2, each matching 5 bases. The CDR3 covers 13 residues. The ends were cut back, 3 bases at V and 4 bases at J, with 9 bases in the middle. Looked up from germline, CDR1 is SEHNR and CDR2 is FQNEAQ (reference sequence). CDR3: CASSFSGRETQYF. In DNA, the CDR3 is TGTGCCAGCAGCTTTTCAGGGAGAGAGACCCAGTACTTC.

Regarding this clone: At one end the junction does not follow the germline gene, possibly because of a read error. The chain uses TRBV5-1 and TRBJ2-1, with D tentatively TRBD1 (5 bases). There are 16 residues in the CDR3. Germline V CDR1 and CDR2: SGHRS, YFSETQ. The CDR3 loop is CASSWQGSVANDEQSF. The CDR3 DNA follows: TGCGCCAGCAGCTGGCAGGGAAGCGTGGCTAACGATGAGCAGTCCTTC.

The CDR3 region has the DNA TGTGCCAGCAGTTACTCTGCGGGATGGTTCACAGATACGCAGTATTTT. It specifies CASSYSAGWFTDTQYF. The rearrangement joins TRBV6-5 to TRBJ2-3, with D maybe TRBD2 (6 bases). CDR3 length equals 16 residues. In germline, CDR1 is MNHEY, CDR2 SVGAGI. V was cut by 0 bases and J by 2 bases, with 12 bases left in between.

This clone was detected a few times. The chain joins TRBV5-5 to TRBJ2-7, with D unclear. The CDR3 contains 14 residues. Per germline, CDR1 SGHKS and CDR2 YYEKEE (reference sequence). Trimming took off 4 bases at V and 3 bases at J, with 14 bases between the two ends. CDR3 DNA: TGTGCCAGCAGCCTCCAATACTCAGACTACGAGCAGTACTTC. Its translation: CASSLQYSDYEQYF.

The V and J genes are TRBV20-1 and TRBJ2-5; D is unclear. Germline assignment: CDR1 DFQATT and CDR2 SNEGSKA (reference sequence). V lost 3 bases and J 5 bases, leaving 16 bases between the germline ends. There are 14 residues in the CDR3. This chain's CDR3 is CSASPTDLVETQYF. Here the CDR3 DNA reads TGCAGTGCTAGCCCTACAGACCTGGTTGAGACCCAGTACTTC.

The rearrangement links TRBV12-3 or TRBV12-4 to TRBJ2-1; D remains ambiguous. This CDR3 contains 16 residues. V was trimmed by 7 bases and J by 0 bases, leaving 16 bases between them. CDR3 coding DNA: TGTGCCAGCAACATTCGGACGGGTAGCTCCTACAATGAGCAGTTCTTC. It yields the protein CASNIRTGSSYNEQFF.

The sample holds a few counts of this clone. The CDR3 protein is CASRLTGGANTEAFF. The DNA of the CDR3 is TGTGCCAGCAGACTTACAGGGGGCGCGAACACTGAAGCTTTCTTT. The chain couples TRBV12-3 or TRBV12-4 to TRBJ1-1; 9 nucleotides agree with TRBD1. The CDR3 contains 15 residues. V lost 6 bases to trimming and J lost 1 base; unmatched junction nucleotides: 6.

This clone was counted ten times or more. V usage is TRBV27 and J usage is TRBJ1-1; TRBD1 is a possible D gene (5 bases). The CDR3 is 15 residues long. From germline, CDR1 is MNHEY and CDR2 SMNVEV (reference sequence). V shed 4 bases and J shed 5 bases, with 17 bases lying between them. In DNA, the CDR3 is TGTGCCAGCAGTTGGAAGGGACCCCTAGAAACTGAAGCTTTCTTT. Protein sequence: CASSWKGPLETEAFF.

The sample holds a few counts of this clone. One base away lies a much larger clone, so this may be a sequencing read error. Since no conserved phenylalanine or tryptophan closes the CDR3, a read error is the likely cause. The V gene is TRBV6-2 or TRBV6-3, the J gene TRBJ1-5, with unresolved D. Germline V gene sequence: CDR1 MNHEY, CDR2 SVGEGT. V lost 10 bases and J 3 bases, leaving 16 bases between the germline ends. There are 14 residues in the CDR3. The CDR3 loop reads CAIPSGPTNQPQHS. CDR3 bases: TGTGCCATCCCGTCCGGACCCACCAATCAGCCCCAGCATTCT.

By share of the sample, this clone is medium-sized (0.01 to 0.1%). The chain carries TRBV11-2 and TRBJ2-3, with D unclear. This CDR3 has 12 amino acids. Deletions cut 3 bases from V and 3 bases from J, with 4 bases between. In germline, CDR1 is SGHAT, CDR2 FQNNGV. Here the CDR3 reads CASSLRTDTQYF. The CDR3 DNA is TGTGCCAGCAGCTTGAGGACAGATACGCAGTATTTT.

This clone was detected only a few times. V gene TRBV27 combines with J gene TRBJ2-2; 8 nucleotides align to TRBD1. Trimming at V came to 3 bases and at J to 4 bases, leaving 4 bases not matched to a gene. The CDR3 has 15 residues. Germline lookup yields CDR1 MNHEY and CDR2 SMNVEV (reference sequence). The chain's CDR3 is CASSFQGAVTGELFF. In DNA, the CDR3 is TGTGCCAGCAGTTTCCAGGGGGCTGTCACCGGGGAGCTGTTTTTT.

This clone was observed a few times. V is TRBV12-3 or TRBV12-4 and J is TRBJ2-3; TRBD2 agrees at 14 bases. V shed 6 bases and J 1 base; nucleotides not matched to a gene: 0. The CDR3 length is 15 residues. The CDR3 spells CASRGLAGGTDTQYF. The CDR3 coding sequence is TGTGCCAGCAGGGGACTAGCGGGAGGCACAGATACGCAGTATTTT.

This clone has more than one count but fewer than ten. V usage is TRBV24-1 and J usage is TRBJ2-5; 10 bases are a match to TRBD1. CDR3 length equals 15 residues. Unmatched junction bases numbered 7, after V lost 5 bases and J lost 5 bases. Per germline, CDR1 KGHDR and CDR2 SFDVKD. The DNA for the CDR3 is TGTGCCACCAGTGCCCCGACAGGGGGCATTGAGACCCAGTACTTC. This sequence encodes CATSAPTGGIETQYF.

At least ten counts were recorded for this clone. V and J are TRBV11-2 and TRBJ1-5, with D uncertain. Germline CDR1 is SGHAT and CDR2 is FQNNGV. The CDR3 length is 14 residues. V lost 0 bases and J lost 5, with 8 bases in between. CDR3 amino acids: CASSLDNSHQPQHF. The CDR3 nucleotides read TGTGCCAGCAGCTTAGATAACAGCCATCAGCCCCAGCATTTT.